This T cell receptor beta chain was identified during a study of shared clonotypes between healthy human individuals. The CDR3 runs 17 residues. Germline-derived CDR1 and CDR2 are LNHDA and SQIVND (reference sequence). With 5 bases removed from V and 4 bases from J, the gap between germline ends came to 21 bases. Assay: immunoSEQ multiplex PCR; the TCRdb copy retains only in-frame clones and omits some. The table records some 1.1 million clones, 70% to 85% of them present only once. Sequenced input: memory CD4+ T cells from PBMCs. Subset in this sample: CD45RA-negative fraction. The chain has TRBV19 and TRBJ1-5; possible D gene TRBD1, 5 bases. The sequence was collected from a man between 18 and 29 years old in good health. Some clones in this sample may be carry-over from other donors' samples. The CDR3 loop is CASSLGESGTRNQPQHF. DNA of the CDR3: TGTGCCAGTAGTCTTGGGGAATCCGGGACGCGAAATCAGCCCCAGCATTTT.